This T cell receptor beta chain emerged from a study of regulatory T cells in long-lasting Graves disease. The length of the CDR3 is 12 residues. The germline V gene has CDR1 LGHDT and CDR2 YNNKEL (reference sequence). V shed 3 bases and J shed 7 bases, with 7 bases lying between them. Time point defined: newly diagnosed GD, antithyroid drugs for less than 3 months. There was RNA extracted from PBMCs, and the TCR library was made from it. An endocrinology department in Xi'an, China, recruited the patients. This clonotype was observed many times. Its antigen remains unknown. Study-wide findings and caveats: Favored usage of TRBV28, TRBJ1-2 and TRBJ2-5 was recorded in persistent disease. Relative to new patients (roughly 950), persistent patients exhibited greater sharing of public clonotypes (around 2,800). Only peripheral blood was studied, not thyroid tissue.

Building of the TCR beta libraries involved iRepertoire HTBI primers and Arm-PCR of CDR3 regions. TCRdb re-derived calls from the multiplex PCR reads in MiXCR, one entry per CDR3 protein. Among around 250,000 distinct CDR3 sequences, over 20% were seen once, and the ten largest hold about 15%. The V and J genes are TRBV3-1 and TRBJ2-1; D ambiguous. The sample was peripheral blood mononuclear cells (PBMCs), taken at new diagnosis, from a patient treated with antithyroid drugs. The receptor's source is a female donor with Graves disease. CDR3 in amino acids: CASSQQFNEQFF. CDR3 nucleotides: TGTGCCAGCAGCCAGCAATTTAATGAGCAGTTCTTC.